A selection of T cell receptor beta chains follows, all from one sample in a study of Graves' ophthalmopathy and Graves' hyperthyroidism. TCRdb analysed the multiplex PCR reads with MiXCR anew, one entry per CDR3 protein. The sample lists about 400,000 distinct CDR3 sequences, about a sixth occurring once. The sample comprised peripheral blood. These receptors came from a woman aged 18-29 years with Graves' ophthalmopathy. CDR3s include the opening cysteine and the closing phenylalanine or tryptophan.

v_call	j_call	cdr3_aa
TRBV20-1	TRBJ2-7	CSASDRAPYEQYF
TRBV12-3/TRBV12-4	TRBJ1-2	CASSFRRELSGYTF
TRBV11-2	TRBJ2-3	CASSLDSVQAALGAQYF
TRBV20-1	TRBJ2-7	CSASGGVAEAYEQYF
TRBV12-5	TRBJ1-1	CASALGRGPGEGAFF
TRBV12-3/TRBV12-4	TRBJ2-2	CASSLQGAGGELFF
TRBV11-1	TRBJ1-3	CASSFGTVKSTLGNTIYF
TRBV29-1	TRBJ2-7	CSVVSADSYEQYF
TRBV12-3/TRBV12-4	TRBJ1-5	CASSHVRQGGDQPQHF
TRBV18	TRBJ2-4	CASSPAKVAKNIQYF
TRBV7-8	TRBJ2-7	CASSLGRGPPEQYF
TRBV27	TRBJ1-1	CASSLSTRGNTEAFF
TRBV30	TRBJ1-6	CAWRPAWNSPLHF
TRBV7-2	TRBJ1-6	CASSLEGPPPSYNSPLHF
TRBV7-3	TRBJ2-7	CASSQNRGSDEQYF
TRBV12-3/TRBV12-4	TRBJ2-7	CASSFGGERYEQYF
TRBV20-1	TRBJ2-5	CSALVGGFDETQYF
TRBV30	TRBJ1-1	CAWSDVGGIGTEAFF
TRBV5-1	TRBJ2-2	CASRARRAPNTGELFF
TRBV6-1	TRBJ2-2	CASSGSLTGELFF
TRBV6-5	TRBJ1-1	CASIQENTEAFF
TRBV28	TRBJ1-5	CASSLLRKNQPQHF
TRBV6-5	TRBJ2-5	CASSYGGTEETQYF
TRBV6-2/TRBV6-3	TRBJ1-3	CASSYSYEGDLRNTIYF
TRBV24-1	TRBJ2-5	CATSDRGQGLGETQYF
TRBV30	TRBJ2-5	CAWGNGARRYF
TRBV13	TRBJ1-2	CASSLVTGGAVPYGYTF
TRBV19	TRBJ2-3	CASSLERADTQYF
TRBV7-8	TRBJ1-5	CASSLDRARNQPQHF
TRBV11-2	TRBJ2-2	CASSPPGTSNTGELFF
TRBV2	TRBJ2-7	CATGAGRSHEQYF
TRBV10-3	TRBJ1-5	CAISGQEGGPQHF
TRBV28	TRBJ1-1	CASSTDRSYPNTEAFF
TRBV14	TRBJ2-7	CASSFRQGLSYEQYF
TRBV6-1	TRBJ1-2	CASSEINSYGYTF